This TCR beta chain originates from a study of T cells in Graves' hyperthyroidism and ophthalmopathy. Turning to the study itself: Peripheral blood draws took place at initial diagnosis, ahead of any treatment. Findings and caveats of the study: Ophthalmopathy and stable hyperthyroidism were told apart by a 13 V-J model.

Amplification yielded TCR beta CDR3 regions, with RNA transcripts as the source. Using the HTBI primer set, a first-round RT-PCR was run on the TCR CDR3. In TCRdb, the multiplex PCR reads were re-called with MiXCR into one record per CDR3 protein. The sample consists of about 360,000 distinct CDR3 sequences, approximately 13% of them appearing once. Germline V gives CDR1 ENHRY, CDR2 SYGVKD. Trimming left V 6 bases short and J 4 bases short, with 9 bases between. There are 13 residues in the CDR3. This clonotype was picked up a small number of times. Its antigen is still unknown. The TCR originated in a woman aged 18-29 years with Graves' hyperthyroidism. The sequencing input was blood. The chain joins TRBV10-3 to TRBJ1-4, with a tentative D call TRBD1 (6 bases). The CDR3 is CAISRGLNEKLFF. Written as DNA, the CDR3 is TGTGCCATCAGCAGGGGACTTAATGAAAAACTGTTTTTT.